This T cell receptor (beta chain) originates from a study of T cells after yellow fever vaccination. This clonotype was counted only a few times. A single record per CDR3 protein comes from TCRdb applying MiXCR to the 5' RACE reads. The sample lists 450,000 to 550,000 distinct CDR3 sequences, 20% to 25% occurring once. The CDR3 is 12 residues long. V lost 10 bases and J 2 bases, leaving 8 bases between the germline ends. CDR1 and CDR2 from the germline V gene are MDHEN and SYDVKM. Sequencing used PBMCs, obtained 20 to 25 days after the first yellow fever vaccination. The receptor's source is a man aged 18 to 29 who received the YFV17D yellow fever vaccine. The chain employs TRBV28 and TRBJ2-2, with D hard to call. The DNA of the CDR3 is TGTGCCACCCGTTTTAACACCGGGGAGCTGTTTTTT. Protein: CATRFNTGELFF.